Below, one TCR beta chain is given with its context. Its antigen is as yet unknown. The V end lost 7 bases, the J end lost 6 bases, and 18 bases lay between the germline ends. The CDR3 spans 14 residues. Germline CDR1 reads SNHLY; CDR2 reads FYNNEI. Deep-level running was used for the assay. TCRdb's table, derived via immunoSEQ multiplex PCR, lists solely in-frame clones and lacks some. The sample lists about 2.1 million clones, roughly 93% occurring once. The sample is drawn from a study of shared clonotypes between healthy human individuals. CD45RO-negative cells were positively selected for CCR7, leaving out terminally differentiated effector memory CD45RA+ cells. General study results and limits: Rarefaction showed that sequencing of sorted subsets was incomplete (despite large depth). Only blood was sampled; tissue repertoires likely differ.

Sequenced: naive CD8+ T cells from PBMCs. The clonotype originates from a man in his late teens or twenties in good health. Some clones in this sample may be carry-over from other donors' samples. V usage is TRBV2 and J usage is TRBJ1-1, with D perhaps TRBD1 (5 bases). The chain's CDR3 is CASTYGGELPEAFF. In DNA, the CDR3 is TGTGCCAGCACTTACGGGGGGGAACTCCCTGAAGCTTTCTTT.